Following are 26 T cell receptor beta chains from one sample sequenced in a study of cytomegalovirus exposure and HLA in healthy donors. The PCR ran on 60 Vbeta and 13 Jbeta primers. Profiled with immunoSEQ multiplex PCR; TCRdb holds only in-frame clones, not every one. The table shows some 150,000 clones, with around 85% occurring only once. Sequencing was performed on PBMCs. The origin of the receptors is a man between 40 and 49 years old in good health and CMV-seronegative.

The gene calls are TRBV28 and TRBJ1-4; 8 bases fit TRBD1. There are 15 residues in the CDR3. Germline values: CDR1 MDHEN, CDR2 SYDVKM. The junction had 8 bases not matched to a gene; V was cut back by 4 bases and J by 7 bases. CDR3 sequence reads: CASSSRQGSLEKLFF. The CDR3 DNA reads as TGTGCCAGCAGTTCAAGACAGGGGTCCCTTGAAAAACTGTTTTTT. Combining the CDR3 with reference TRBV28 and TRBJ1-4 gives the whole variable domain DVKVTQSSRYLVKRTGEKVFLECVQDMDHENMFWYRQDPGLGLRLIYFSYDVKMKEKGDIPEGYSVSREKKERFSLILESASTNQTSMYLCASSSRQGSLEKLFFGSGTQLSVL.

The V gene is TRBV6-5, the J gene TRBJ2-7; 7 nucleotides match TRBD2. CDR3 length: 16 amino acids. J was trimmed by 2 bases and V by 0 bases; bases with no gene match: 7. Germline V CDR1 and CDR2: MNHEY, SVGAGI. CDR3: CASSYSKRDRAYEQYF. The CDR3 bases are TGTGCCAGCAGTTACTCGAAGCGGGACCGAGCCTACGAGCAGTACTTC.

This clone was detected a few times. The chain employs TRBV18 and TRBJ2-2; TRBD2 matches 7 bases. The germline CDR1 and CDR2 sequences are KGHSH and LQKENI. Trimming removed 3 bases from V and 5 bases from J; junction bases left unmatched: 0. The CDR3 totals 13 residues. Here the CDR3 DNA reads TGTGCCAGCTCACCGGGACTAACCGGGGAGCTGTTTTTT. Amino acids: CASSPGLTGELFF.

This clone has a handful of counts. The chain links TRBV10-2 to TRBJ2-5; 7 positions match TRBD1. From germline, CDR1 is WSHSY and CDR2 SAAADI. V was pared by 3 bases and J by 5 bases, with 3 bases of the junction left unmatched. The CDR3 sequence is 13 residues long. This CDR3 is CASSDDRVETQYF. The CDR3 coding sequence is TGCGCCAGCAGTGACGACAGGGTCGAGACCCAGTACTTC.

The genes are TRBV2 and TRBJ2-7; D might be TRBD2 (5 bases). V lost 7 bases, J lost 5 bases, and 12 bases lay in between. The V gene's germline CDR1 is SNHLY and CDR2 FYNNEI. The CDR3 has 12 residues. The CDR3: CASTGSRDEQYF. CDR3 DNA sequence: TGTGCCAGCACGGGGAGTCGTGACGAGCAGTACTTC.

The J gene is TRBJ1-1, the V gene TRBV30; D remains unclear. The CDR3 is 14 residues long. V was pared by 1 base and J by 7 bases, with 16 bases between. Per germline, CDR1 GTSNPN and CDR2 SVGIG (reference sequence). CDR3 amino acids: CAWSEPGLVGEAFF. For the CDR3, the DNA is TGTGCCTGGAGTGAACCGGGTCTAGTAGGTGAAGCTTTCTTT.

A single count supports this clone. The rearrangement links TRBV10-3 to TRBJ2-7; D might be TRBD2 (7 bases). Germline V CDR1 and CDR2: ENHRY, SYGVKD. This CDR3 contains 17 residues. Between the trimmed V and J ends, which lost 4 bases and 3 bases, there was a span of 22 bases. The CDR3 sequence is CAISGLNLRGGGYEQYF. The DNA of the CDR3 is TGTGCCATCAGTGGCCTTAATTTGAGGGGGGGCGGCTACGAGCAGTACTTC.

V usage is TRBV19 and J usage is TRBJ1-1; 8 nucleotides align to TRBD1. The CDR3 runs to 14 residues. Trimming removed 4 bases from V and 4 bases from J; junction bases left unmatched: 5. Looked up from germline, CDR1 is LNHDA and CDR2 is SQIVND (reference sequence). The CDR3 loop reads CASSTHRGSTEAFF. The CDR3 bases are TGTGCCAGTAGTACCCACAGGGGGAGCACTGAAGCTTTCTTT.

The chain combines TRBV4-3 with TRBJ1-2, with D tentatively TRBD1 (5 bases). Germline values: CDR1 LGHNA, CDR2 YSLEER. The V end lost 0 bases, the J end lost 5 bases, and 19 bases lay between the germline ends. The CDR3 extends over 17 amino acids. The CDR3 nucleotides read TGCGCCAGCAGCCAAGATCCCAGGACCCCAGACAGATATGGCTACACCTTC. Encoded protein: CASSQDPRTPDRYGYTF.

The V and J genes are TRBV27 and TRBJ2-3; TRBD1 matches 8 bases. This CDR3 has 14 residues. With 3 bases clipped from V and 5 bases from J, the junction kept 4 bases outside the gene matches. CDR1 is MNHEY, CDR2 SMNVEV, per germline (reference sequence). Here the CDR3 reads CASSLAGGLDTQYF. CDR3 sequence (DNA): TGTGCCAGCAGTTTGGCAGGGGGCTTAGATACGCAGTATTTT.

The chain uses TRBV5-1 and TRBJ1-1; D call uncertain. This CDR3 spans 14 amino acids. Trimming shortened V by 9 bases and J by 0 bases, and 15 bases separated the two germline ends. Germline assignment: CDR1 SGHRS and CDR2 YFSETQ. As DNA, the CDR3 is TGCGCCACCAGGCGGAGAGAAATGAACACTGAAGCTTTCTTT. Translating it yields CATRRREMNTEAFF.

The sample holds one count of this clone. The chain couples TRBV18 to TRBJ2-5; D is uncertain. Germline V gene data show CDR1 as KGHSH and CDR2 as LQKENI. The V gene lost 0 bases and the J gene lost 3 bases, with 5 bases spanning the gap. The CDR3 spans 13 residues. CDR3 nucleotide sequence: TGTGCCAGCTCACCACCAACAGAAGAGACCCAGTACTTC. The encoded protein is CASSPPTEETQYF. The full variable domain, its missing parts supplied by reference TRBV18 and TRBJ2-5, is NAGVMQNPRHLVRRRGQEARLRCSPMKGHSHVYWYRQLPEEGLKFMVYLQKENIIDESGMPKERFSAEFPKEGPSILRIQQVVRGDSAAYFCASSPPTEETQYFGPGTRLLVL.

The chain employs TRBV7-9 and TRBJ1-5, with a weak D call TRBD1 (6 bases). Germline V gene data show CDR1 as SEHNR and CDR2 as FQNEAQ (reference sequence). The CDR3 length is 13 residues. The ends were cut back, 5 bases at V and 6 bases at J, with 11 bases in the middle. CDR3 sequence reads: CASSRQDTQPQHF. The CDR3 DNA is TGTGCCAGCAGCAGACAGGACACTCAGCCCCAGCATTTT.

This clone was observed a single time. The chain links TRBV7-8 to TRBJ2-7; no firm D call. Trimming cost V 0 bases and J 3 bases, with 6 bases left between them. The CDR3 extends over 13 amino acids. CDR1 is SGHVS, CDR2 FQNEAQ, per germline. CDR3 bases: TGTGCCAGCAGCTTAGCGATAGACTACGAGCAGTACTTC. Its protein is CASSLAIDYEQYF.

The chain is built from TRBV19 and TRBJ2-3; possibly TRBD1 for D (5 bases). V was shortened by 2 bases and J by 1 base, with 10 bases between the two germline ends. Germline-derived CDR1 and CDR2 are LNHDA and SQIVND (reference sequence). CDR3 length: 15 residues. The CDR3 sequence is CASSIPQGGTDTQYF. In DNA, the CDR3 is TGTGCCAGTAGTATACCCCAGGGTGGCACAGATACGCAGTATTTT.

The chain combines TRBV7-9 with TRBJ1-2, with D possibly matching TRBD1 (5 bases). Looked up from germline, CDR1 is SEHNR and CDR2 is FQNEAQ (reference sequence). Trimming cost V 5 bases and J 5 bases, with 18 bases left between them. CDR3 length equals 15 residues. The CDR3 sequence is CASSQDSGPPYGYTF. CDR3 DNA: TGTGCCAGCAGCCAAGACAGTGGACCGCCGTATGGCTACACCTTC.

The gene calls are TRBV19 and TRBJ2-5; TRBD1 agrees at 8 bases. This CDR3 has 14 residues. V lost 4 bases to trimming and J lost 5 bases; unmatched junction nucleotides: 6. Germline CDR1 reads LNHDA; CDR2 reads SQIVND (reference sequence). The CDR3 coding sequence is TGTGCCAGTAGTAGACGACAGGGGAAGGAGACCCAGTACTTC. It encodes CASSRRQGKETQYF. Based on the CDR3 plus reference TRBV19 and TRBJ2-5, the full variable domain is DGGITQSPKYLFRKEGQNVTLSCEQNLNHDAMYWYRQDPGQGLRLIYYSQIVNDFQKGDIAEGYSVSREKKESFPLTVTSAQKNPTAFYLCASSRRQGKETQYFGPGTRLLVL.

This clone was detected only once. The chain uses TRBV9 and TRBJ2-7, with 7 positions matching TRBD2. The CDR3 has 13 amino acids. The germline V gene encodes CDR1 SGDLS and CDR2 YYNGEE. V was pared by 3 bases and J by 6 bases, with 6 bases of the junction left unmatched. The chain's CDR3 is CASSDGGVREQYF. CDR3 in DNA: TGTGCCAGCAGCGATGGGGGGGTTCGCGAGCAGTACTTC.

With respect to this clone: This specimen includes other DNA sequences encoding the same CDR3. This chain links TRBV2 with TRBJ2-7; 9 bases map to TRBD1. This CDR3 spans 13 amino acids. From germline, CDR1 is SNHLY and CDR2 FYNNEI. V was pared by 3 bases and J by 5 bases, with 2 bases of the junction left unmatched. CDR3 nucleotides: TGTGCCAGCAGTGAGGACAGGGGCCACGAGCAGTACTTC. Protein sequence: CASSEDRGHEQYF.

The rearrangement uses TRBV5-1 and TRBJ2-3; D might be TRBD1 (6 bases). The ends were cut back, 3 bases at V and 0 bases at J, with 14 bases in the middle. Germline assignment: CDR1 SGHRS and CDR2 YFSETQ. The length of the CDR3 is 16 residues. CDR3 bases: TGCGCCAGCAGCTGGGGACATCGAACTAGCACAGATACGCAGTATTTT. This sequence encodes CASSWGHRTSTDTQYF.

This clone has just a few counts. The V call is TRBV28, the J call TRBJ1-6; D remains unclear. This CDR3 comprises 13 residues. V was trimmed by 1 base and J by 5 bases, leaving 3 bases between them. In germline, CDR1 is MDHEN, CDR2 SYDVKM. CDR3 amino acids: CASSLYNNSPLHF. The CDR3 DNA sequence: TGTGCCAGCAGTTTATACAATAATTCACCCCTCCACTTT.

The rearrangement uses TRBV7-9 and TRBJ1-1; TRBD1 matches at 7 bases. The CDR3 has 16 amino acids. With V trimmed by 5 bases and J by 1 base, 10 bases remained unmatched. Germline CDR1 is SEHNR and CDR2 is FQNEAQ (reference sequence). The CDR3 nucleotides are TGTGCCAGCAGCCCGGGTATCGGGACAGCGAACACTGAAGCTTTCTTT. Encoded protein: CASSPGIGTANTEAFF.

The rearrangement uses TRBV5-1 and TRBJ1-6; the match to TRBD1 covers 9 bases. V was pared by 0 bases and J by 7 bases, with 2 bases of the junction left unmatched. CDR1 and CDR2 (germline): SGHRS, YFSETQ. This CDR3 is built from 15 residues. CDR3 nucleotide sequence: TGCGCCAGCAGCTTGGGGGACAGGGTCAATTCACCCCTCCACTTT. Translated, it gives CASSLGDRVNSPLHF.

The rearrangement joins TRBV4-2 to TRBJ2-7; TRBD2 might be the D (6 bases). The germline gives CDR1 LGHNA, CDR2 YNFKEQ. The CDR3 runs 15 residues. Trimming cost V 5 bases and J 7 bases, with 21 bases left between them. DNA of the CDR3: TGTGCCAGCAGCGGCGGGCACGAGGAGGGTCGGGAGCAGTACTTC. This sequence encodes CASSGGHEEGREQYF.

The chain recombines TRBV5-6 with TRBJ1-4, with a weak D call TRBD1 (5 bases). Germline V CDR1 and CDR2: SGHDT, YYEEEE. CDR3 length: 16 amino acids. V was pared by 1 base and J by 4 bases, with 14 bases between. The CDR3 sequence: CASSLRQGGLNEKLFF. CDR3 sequence (DNA): TGTGCCAGCAGCTTGAGGCAGGGAGGCCTTAATGAAAAACTGTTTTTT.

This clone was detected a few times. The chain links TRBV10-3 to TRBJ2-5; perhaps TRBD1 as D (5 bases). V dropped 3 bases and J dropped 3 bases, with 5 bases sitting between them. Per the germline V gene, CDR1 is ENHRY and CDR2 is SYGVKD. The CDR3 spans 12 residues. The CDR3 region is CAISEGEETQYF. The CDR3 bases are TGTGCCATCAGTGAAGGGGAAGAGACCCAGTACTTC.